This paragraph reports one T cell receptor (beta chain). This may stem from a read error, because a much larger clone lies one nucleotide away. Time point indicated: newly diagnosed GD, antithyroid drugs for less than 3 months. Following extraction of RNA from PBMCs, that RNA was used to make the TCR library. The CDR3 length is 15 residues. Germline V gene data show CDR1 as SNHLY and CDR2 as FYNNEI. This entry belongs to a study of regulatory T cells in long-lasting Graves disease. iRepertoire HTBI primers and Arm-PCR of CDR3 regions built TCR beta libraries. TCRdb re-called the multiplex PCR reads through MiXCR, storing one row per CDR3 protein. The data contain 350,000 to 500,000 distinct CDR3 sequences, approximately 15% of them singletons. The same data also went into a second study, on T cells in Graves' hyperthyroidism and ophthalmopathy.

V gene TRBV2 combines with J gene TRBJ2-7; 9 bases align to TRBD2. This TCR came from a woman aged 50 to 65 with Graves disease. The sequences come from peripheral blood mononuclear cells (PBMCs), collected at new diagnosis, from a patient treated with antithyroid drugs. CDR3 sequence (DNA): TGTGCCAGCAAAAGCGGGAGGCTCTCCTACAATGAGCAGCTCTTC. Translating gives CASKSGRLSYNEQLF.